One and the same sample provided the 14 T cell receptor beta chains below, sequenced in a study of CD8+ T cells in alopecia areata. Following extraction, RNA underwent reverse transcription to cDNA, which served as the sequencing template. Libraries were prepared by immunoSEQ multiplex PCR; TCRdb keeps only in-frame clonotypes and omits some of them. The repertoire holds fewer than 200,000 clones, with approximately 59% as singletons. Sequenced here: CD4+ T cells sorted from blood, sampled at week 0. All receptors come from a human donor with alopecia areata.

A few counts support this clone. J is TRBJ2-5 and V is TRBV29-1, with TRBD2 identical over 9 bases. With 6 bases clipped from V and 4 bases from J, the junction kept 18 bases outside the gene matches. The CDR3 covers 17 residues. CDR1 is SQVTM and CDR2 is ANQGSEA in the germline V gene. CDR3 loop: CSVALRAGGPDPETQYF. The DNA of the CDR3 is TGCAGCGTAGCCTTGCGAGCGGGGGGCCCCGACCCAGAGACCCAGTACTTC.

The chain is built from TRBV15 and TRBJ1-2; D ambiguous. The CDR3 sequence is 14 residues long. From germline, CDR1 is LNHNV and CDR2 YYDKDF (reference sequence). With 0 bases removed from V and 8 bases from J, the gap between germline ends came to 13 bases. CDR3 sequence: CATSRDGREGGYTF. CDR3 bases: TGTGCCACCAGCAGAGATGGTAGGGAGGGCGGCTACACCTTC.

The V and J genes are TRBV15 and TRBJ2-6; D unresolved. The CDR3 loop spans 15 amino acids. The germline V gene has CDR1 LNHNV and CDR2 YYDKDF (reference sequence). Deletions cut 3 bases from V and 0 bases from J, with 6 bases between. CDR3 coding DNA: TGTGCCACCAGCAGTGGTAGCTCTGGGGCCAACGTCCTGACTTTC. This encodes CATSSGSSGANVLTF.

This clone occurred a few times. V is TRBV11-3 and J is TRBJ2-6; D is ambiguous. Germline CDR1 is SGHNT and CDR2 is YENEEA. Trimming took 0 bases from V and 0 from J, leaving 6 bases between them. This CDR3 contains 16 residues. Written as DNA, the CDR3 is TGTGCCAGCAGCTTAGATCCGTCCTCTGGGGCCAACGTCCTGACTTTC. Encoded protein: CASSLDPSSGANVLTF.

The chain joins TRBV30 to TRBJ2-3, with TRBD1 matching over 7 bases. Trimming cost V 4 bases and J 2 bases; bases outside gene matches: 6. Germline V gene lookup returns CDR1 GTSNPN and CDR2 SVGIG (reference sequence). The CDR3 is made up of 14 amino acids. CDR3 sequence: CAWNRQGTTDTQYF. In DNA form, the CDR3 reads TGTGCCTGGAACCGACAGGGTACCACAGATACGCAGTATTTT.

This rearrangement joins TRBV18 to TRBJ2-7; D is unclear. In germline, CDR1 is KGHSH, CDR2 LQKENI. V was pared by 4 bases and J by 1 base, with 8 bases between. The CDR3 totals 13 residues. CDR3 sequence (DNA): TGTGCCAGCTCACGGGCAGGTTCCTACGAGCAGTACTTC. Residues: CASSRAGSYEQYF. The variable domain in full, with the rest retrieved from reference TRBV18 and TRBJ2-7, is NAGVMQNPRHLVRRRGQEARLRCSPMKGHSHVYWYRQLPEEGLKFMVYLQKENIIDESGMPKERFSAEFPKEGPSILRIQQVVRGDSAAYFCASSRAGSYEQYFGPGTRLTVT.

This clone occurred a few times. The chain links TRBV4-2 to TRBJ2-3; no clear D gene. Trimming took off 0 bases at V and 4 bases at J, with 8 bases between the two ends. Germline V gene data show CDR1 as LGHNA and CDR2 as YNFKEQ. CDR3 size: 14 residues. As DNA, the CDR3 is TGTGCCAGCAGCCAAGATCCTACCTCAGATACGCAGTATTTT. Translation gives CASSQDPTSDTQYF.

This chain joins TRBV7-9 and TRBJ2-5; perhaps TRBD2 as D (5 bases). Trimming removed 2 bases from V and 4 bases from J, with 14 bases in between. CDR3 length equals 15 residues. Germline CDR1 and CDR2: SEHNR and FQNEAQ (reference sequence). CDR3 DNA: TGTGCCAGCAGCTTAAAGGGAGCTAGAATAGAGACCCAGTACTTC. It specifies CASSLKGARIETQYF.

V gene TRBV29-1 combines with J gene TRBJ2-7, with 10 bases identical to TRBD1. CDR3 length equals 15 residues. Germline loops: CDR1 SQVTM, CDR2 ANQGSEA. J was trimmed by 7 bases and V by 0 bases; bases with no gene match: 9. The CDR3: CSVEESGTGASEQYF. CDR3 bases: TGCAGCGTTGAAGAGTCCGGGACAGGGGCCTCGGAGCAGTACTTC.

This chain uses TRBV5-1 with TRBJ1-1; 7 bases map to TRBD1. Per the germline V gene, CDR1 is SGHRS and CDR2 is YFSETQ. The CDR3 has 14 residues. Trimming at V came to 6 bases and at J to 1 base, leaving 6 bases not matched to a gene. Written as DNA, the CDR3 is TGCGCCAGCAAACTACAGGGGTCGAACACTGAAGCTTTCTTT. As protein: CASKLQGSNTEAFF.

In its sample, this clone was seen many times. The chain combines TRBV7-2 with TRBJ2-1; 8 positions match TRBD2. Looked up from germline, CDR1 is SGHTA and CDR2 is FQGNSA. The CDR3 extends over 17 amino acids. Trimming at V came to 1 base and at J to 8 bases, leaving 13 bases not matched to a gene. CDR3 sequence reads: CASSLGVSGGVIDEQFF. The DNA of the CDR3 is TGTGCCAGCAGCTTAGGGGTCTCCGGGGGGGTCATCGATGAGCAGTTCTTC. Combining the CDR3 with reference TRBV7-2 and TRBJ2-1 gives the whole variable domain GAGVSQSPSNKVTEKGKDVELRCDPISGHTALYWYRQSLGQGLEFLIYFQGNSAPDKSGLPSDRFSAERTGGSVSTLTIQRTQQEDSAVYLCASSLGVSGGVIDEQFFGPGTRLTVL.

This chain joins TRBV19 and TRBJ1-5; TRBD1 is a possible D gene (5 bases). Germline V gene lookup returns CDR1 LNHDA and CDR2 SQIVND (reference sequence). The CDR3 covers 13 residues. The germline V and J ends were trimmed by 3 bases and 3 bases, with 6 bases remaining between them. The CDR3 DNA sequence: TGTGCCAGTAGTATGACAGACAATCAGCCCCAGCATTTT. Translating it yields CASSMTDNQPQHF.

This rearrangement joins TRBV11-1 to TRBJ1-2, with D hard to call. V was pared by 3 bases and J by 0 bases, with 5 bases between. CDR3 length: 13 amino acids. CDR1 is SGHAT and CDR2 is FQDESV in the germline V gene (reference sequence). CDR3 loop: CASSLTTNYGYTF. The CDR3 nucleotides are TGTGCCAGCAGCTTGACAACTAACTATGGCTACACCTTC.

The rearrangement joins TRBV29-1 to TRBJ1-6, with D tentatively TRBD1 (5 bases). This CDR3 has 13 amino acids. CDR1 is SQVTM and CDR2 is ANQGSEA in the germline V gene. Trimming cost V 7 bases and J 10 bases, with 17 bases left between them. The CDR3 loop reads CSASTGIESPLHF. CDR3 in DNA: TGCAGCGCCAGCACAGGAATAGAGTCACCCCTCCACTTT.